What follows are 17 T cell receptor beta chains derived from one specimen sequenced in a study of T cells after posttransplantation cyclophosphamide. Method: immunoSEQ multiplex PCR; TCRdb's copy keeps in-frame clones and lacks some. The sample shows roughly 41,000 clones, none of them appearing just once. Input material: PBMCs. The receptors here all came from a man aged 25-40 years in good health and a related stem cell transplant donor.

CDR3 DNA sequence: TGCAGTGCTAGCCACACAGATACGCAGTATTTT. It is translated as CSASHTDTQYF. The chain combines TRBV20-1 with TRBJ2-3; D gene ambiguous. The germline V gene has CDR1 DFQATT and CDR2 SNEGSKA (reference sequence). There are 11 residues in the CDR3. V was clipped by 3 bases and J by 2 bases, with 3 bases between them.

The chain recombines TRBV4-3 with TRBJ1-5; 9 positions match TRBD1. Germline V lookup: CDR1 LGHNA, CDR2 YSLEER. The CDR3 is 18 amino acids. The J segment lost 5 bases and the V segment lost 1 base, leaving 12 bases of the junction unmatched. The CDR3, as DNA: TGCGCCAGCAGCCAAGGAGGACCCGAGACAGGGGGATATCAGCCCCAGCATTTT. Its translation is CASSQGGPETGGYQPQHF.

This clone was detected many times. The rearrangement joins TRBV19 to TRBJ1-1; no clear D. The CDR3 has 14 amino acids. Germline CDR1 and CDR2: LNHDA and SQIVND (reference sequence). V lost 2 bases to trimming and J lost 11 bases, with 18 bases between them. CDR3 residues: CASSINKDNQGAFF. CDR3 DNA: TGTGCCAGTAGTATAAACAAAGACAACCAAGGGGCTTTCTTT.

The chain joins TRBV29-1 to TRBJ2-5, with 8 bases lining up with TRBD1. Germline values: CDR1 SQVTM, CDR2 ANQGSEA. The V segment lost 2 bases and the J segment 4 bases; nucleotides outside the gene matches: 6. The CDR3 is 14 amino acids. The CDR3 is CSVERTGRGETQYF. The CDR3 region has the DNA TGCAGCGTTGAACGGACAGGGAGAGGAGAGACCCAGTACTTC.

CDR3: CASSVGATAGGLGEQYF. CDR3 bases: TGTGCCAGCAGCGTAGGAGCGACGGCGGGGGGGTTGGGAGAGCAGTACTTC. V usage is TRBV9 and J usage is TRBJ2-7; 9 bases align to TRBD2. The V and J ends lost 0 bases and 7 bases, in that order; junction bases with no gene match: 14. The CDR3 has 17 amino acids. Per germline, CDR1 SGDLS and CDR2 YYNGEE. The entire variable domain, with the rest obtained from reference TRBV9 and TRBJ2-7, is as follows: DSGVTQTPKHLITATGQRVTLRCSPRSGDLSVYWYQQSLDQGLQFLIQYYNGEERAKGNILERFSAQQFPDLHSELNLSSLELGDSALYFCASSVGATAGGLGEQYFGPGTRLTVT.

This clone was recorded at least ten times. The chain is built from TRBV2 and TRBJ2-7; no definite D call. With 8 bases removed from V and 6 bases from J, the gap between germline ends came to 17 bases. This CDR3 spans 13 amino acids. CDR1 and CDR2 from the germline V gene are SNHLY and FYNNEI. For the CDR3, the DNA is TGTGCCAGCTCCATCCGATCGGTGCCCGAGCAGTACTTC. Translation: CASSIRSVPEQYF.

The chain carries TRBV15 and TRBJ2-5; 10 nucleotides match TRBD2. This CDR3 is built from 18 residues. V was clipped by 3 bases and J by 4 bases; unmatched bases: 14. Germline V gene data show CDR1 as LNHNV and CDR2 as YYDKDF (reference sequence). The CDR3, as DNA: TGTGCCACCAGCAGGGGCACCGGGACTAGCGTTAAGGTAGAGACCCAGTACTTC. Amino acid sequence: CATSRGTGTSVKVETQYF.

V is TRBV28 and J is TRBJ2-5, with 9 bases lining up with TRBD1. The V and J ends lost 3 bases and 5 bases, in that order; junction bases with no gene match: 10. The CDR3 covers 16 residues. CDR1 and CDR2 from the germline V gene are MDHEN and SYDVKM. CDR3 nucleotides: TGTGCCAGCAGTTTCCCCTACAGGGGGCCGGGGGAGACCCAGTACTTC. Translated, it gives CASSFPYRGPGETQYF. The full variable domain, rest sourced from reference TRBV28 and TRBJ2-5, is DVKVTQSSRYLVKRTGEKVFLECVQDMDHENMFWYRQDPGLGLRLIYFSYDVKMKEKGDIPEGYSVSREKKERFSLILESASTNQTSMYLCASSFPYRGPGETQYFGPGTRLLVL.

This clone was counted at least ten times. An end of the junction differs from the germline gene, which may be a read error. The genes are TRBV5-1 and TRBJ1-3, with D maybe TRBD1 (5 bases). Germline V gene data show CDR1 as SGHRS and CDR2 as YFSETQ. This CDR3 is 13 amino acids long. CDR3 in amino acids: CASSGAPDITLPF. The CDR3 DNA reads as TGCGCCAGCAGCGGAGCTCCGGACATCACTCTCCCTTTT.

This clone occurred many times. The chain employs TRBV10-3 and TRBJ1-3, with no clear D. V was shortened by 2 bases and J by 4 bases, with 12 bases between the two germline ends. The CDR3 length is 15 residues. Germline V gene lookup returns CDR1 ENHRY and CDR2 SYGVKD. The chain's CDR3 is CAISEKGGLGNTIYF. For the CDR3, the DNA is TGTGCCATCAGTGAGAAGGGTGGGCTCGGAAACACCATATATTTT.

This clone was counted many times. The chain combines TRBV6-2 or TRBV6-3 with TRBJ1-1; weak D call: TRBD1 (6 bases). This CDR3 is built from 13 residues. Germline CDR1 MNHEY, CDR2 SVGEGT. The ends were cut back, 2 bases at V and 5 bases at J, with 9 bases in the middle. CDR3: CASSYGGWTEAFF. DNA of the CDR3: TGTGCCAGCAGTTACGGGGGCTGGACTGAAGCTTTCTTT.

This clone has only a few counts. The CDR3 reads CASSGLAPGETQYF. CDR3 bases: TGTGCCAGCAGTGGCCTAGCCCCTGGAGAGACCCAGTACTTC. V and J are TRBV25-1 and TRBJ2-5; perhaps TRBD2 as D (5 bases). V gave up 4 bases and J gave up 4 bases, with 13 bases separating them. CDR1 and CDR2 (germline): MGHDK, SYGVNS. CDR3 size: 14 residues.

This clone showed up many times. J is TRBJ2-7 and V is TRBV7-2; weak D call: TRBD1 (5 bases). With 5 bases removed from V and 2 bases from J, the gap between germline ends came to 10 bases. CDR1 SGHTA and CDR2 FQGNSA come from the germline V gene. CDR3 length: 13 residues. The CDR3 DNA sequence: TGTGCCAGCAGCCCCGACAGAACCTACGAGCAGTACTTC. It specifies CASSPDRTYEQYF.

This clone has a count of ten or more. This chain links TRBV18 with TRBJ2-7, with D maybe TRBD1 (5 bases). The CDR3 totals 14 residues. V was cut by 1 base and J by 2 bases, with 9 bases left in between. Germline-derived CDR1 and CDR2 are KGHSH and LQKENI. CDR3 amino acids: CASSPQARAYEQYF. CDR3 nucleotides: TGTGCCAGCTCACCACAGGCCAGGGCCTACGAGCAGTACTTC.

This clone was detected a few times. The chain joins TRBV5-1 to TRBJ1-5; possible D gene TRBD1, 5 bases. The germline gives CDR1 SGHRS, CDR2 YFSETQ. This CDR3 comprises 15 residues. V lost 4 bases and J 3 bases, leaving 14 bases between the germline ends. The DNA of the CDR3 is TGCGCCAGCAGCCTCGGCGGGGCGGTCAATCAGCCCCAGCATTTT. It codes for CASSLGGAVNQPQHF.

This clone was detected ten times or more. The chain is built from TRBV7-2 and TRBJ2-5; D possibly matches TRBD1 or TRBD2 (5 bases each). The germline V and J ends were trimmed by 1 base and 5 bases, with 14 bases remaining between them. This CDR3 comprises 15 residues. The germline V gene encodes CDR1 SGHTA and CDR2 FQGNSA. Written as DNA, the CDR3 is TGTGCCAGCAGCTTAGATGGTCGAGGGGCTGAGACCCAGTACTTC. It codes for CASSLDGRGAETQYF.

This clone was detected many times. The V gene is TRBV7-3, the J gene TRBJ1-4, with D possibly matching TRBD1 (6 bases). This CDR3 comprises 14 residues. The V end was cut by 2 bases, the J end by 8 bases, with 12 bases between. Germline assignment: CDR1 SGHTA and CDR2 FQGTGA. CDR3 nucleotides: TGTGCCAGCAGCTTAGCTACAGGGTCCGAAAAACTGTTTTTT. Translating it yields CASSLATGSEKLFF.